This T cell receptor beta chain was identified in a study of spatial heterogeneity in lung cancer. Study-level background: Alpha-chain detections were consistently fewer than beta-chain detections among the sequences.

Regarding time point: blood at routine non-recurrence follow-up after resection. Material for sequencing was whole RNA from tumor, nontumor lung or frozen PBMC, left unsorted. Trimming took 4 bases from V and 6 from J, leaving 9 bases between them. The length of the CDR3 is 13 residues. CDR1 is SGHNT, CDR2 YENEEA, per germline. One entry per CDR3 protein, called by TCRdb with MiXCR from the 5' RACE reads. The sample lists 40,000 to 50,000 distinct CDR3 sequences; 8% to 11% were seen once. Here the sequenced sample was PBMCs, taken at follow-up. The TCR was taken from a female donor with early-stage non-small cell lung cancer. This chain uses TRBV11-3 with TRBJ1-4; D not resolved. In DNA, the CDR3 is TGTGCCAGCAGCTCAGGACCCGATGAAAAACTGTTTTTT. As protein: CASSSGPDEKLFF.